The rows below give T cell receptor beta chains drawn from one sample of a study of cytomegalovirus exposure and HLA in healthy donors. Clones were sequenced by immunoSEQ multiplex PCR, and TCRdb holds only the in-frame ones, with some missing. The table records around 150,000 clones, approximately 80% of them present only once. The source material was PBMCs. The receptors were sampled from a man aged 30-40 years in good health and CMV-seropositive. The conserved cysteine and the conserved F or W are not part of the CDR3 here. A D gene is named only where the DNA matches it firmly.

d_gene	v_gene	j_gene	CDR3aa
NA	TRBV19	TRBJ1-2	ASSRDSTMYGYT
TRBD1	TRBV5-1	TRBJ1-2	ASSLAGGGYGYT
NA	TRBV2	TRBJ1-1	ASSALTSGTEAF
NA	TRBV5-5	TRBJ1-5	ASSLNVRANNQPQH
NA	TRBV7-8	TRBJ1-5	ASSLSSGFDQPQH
NA	TRBV29-1	TRBJ1-1	SVVGEENTEAF
TRBD1	TRBV5-1	TRBJ2-7	ASSPTGTGYSEQY
TRBD1	TRBV28	TRBJ1-4	ASSIGQERGVLF
NA	TRBV18	TRBJ1-2	ASSPSPRDSYGYT
NA	TRBV28	TRBJ1-2	AREPHYGYT
NA	TRBV4-1	TRBJ2-1	ASSQVYRDNEQF
NA	TRBV19	TRBJ1-5	ASSPTGSNQPQH
TRBD1	TRBV29-1	TRBJ2-7	SVPSGTGGENEQY
TRBD2	TRBV4-1	TRBJ2-3	ASSHGGLAGEKDTQY
TRBD1	TRBV10-3	TRBJ2-5	AISELGQGKETQY
TRBD1	TRBV7-8	TRBJ2-7	ASSLGTGAYEQY
TRBD2	TRBV7-9	TRBJ2-3	ASSSSPGGITDTQY
NA	TRBV7-2	TRBJ2-6	ASSLGGDSGANVLT
NA	TRBV5-1	TRBJ1-1	ASSPGGRTEAF
NA	TRBV28	TRBJ1-1	ASSDPGDTEAF
NA	TRBV9	TRBJ2-1	ASSVEEGDYNEQF
NA	TRBV30	TRBJ1-5	AWTNAPGFGNQPQH
TRBD1	TRBV6-5	TRBJ1-5	ASSRGRGQPQH
NA	TRBV28	TRBJ1-5	ASSPWEDLSNQPQH
TRBD1	TRBV15	TRBJ1-4	ATSEDRGLTNEKLF
NA	TRBV4-3	TRBJ1-5	ASSQDLDQPQH